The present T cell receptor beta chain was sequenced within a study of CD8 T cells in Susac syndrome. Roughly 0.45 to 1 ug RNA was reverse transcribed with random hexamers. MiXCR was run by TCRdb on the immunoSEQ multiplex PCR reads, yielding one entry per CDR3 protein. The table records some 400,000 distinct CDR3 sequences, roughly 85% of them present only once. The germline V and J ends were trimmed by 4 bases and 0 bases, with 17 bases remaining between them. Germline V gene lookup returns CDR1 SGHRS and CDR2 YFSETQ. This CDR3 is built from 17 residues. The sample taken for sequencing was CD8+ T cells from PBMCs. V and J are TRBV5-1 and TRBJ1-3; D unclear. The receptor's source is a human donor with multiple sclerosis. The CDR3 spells CASSHGEEDDSGNTIYF. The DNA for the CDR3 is TGCGCCAGCAGCCATGGAGAGGAAGACGACTCTGGAAACACCATATATTTT.